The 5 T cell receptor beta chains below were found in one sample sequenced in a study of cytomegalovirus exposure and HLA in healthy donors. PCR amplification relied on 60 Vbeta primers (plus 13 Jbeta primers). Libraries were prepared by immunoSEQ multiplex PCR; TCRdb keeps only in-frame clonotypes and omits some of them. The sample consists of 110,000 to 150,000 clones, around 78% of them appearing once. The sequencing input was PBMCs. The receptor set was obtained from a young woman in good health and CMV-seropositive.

The CDR3 sequence: CASSLGQDPLNTEAFF. As DNA, the CDR3 is TGCGCCAGCAGCCTTGGACAGGACCCTTTGAACACTGAAGCTTTCTTT. V and J are TRBV5-1 and TRBJ1-1, with 7 nucleotides matching TRBD1. After removal of 4 bases from V and 0 bases from J, the junction contained 9 bases not matched to a gene. Per germline, CDR1 SGHRS and CDR2 YFSETQ. This CDR3 contains 16 residues. The full variable domain, in which reference TRBV5-1 and TRBJ1-1 provide the parts outside the CDR3, is KAGVTQTPRYLIKTRGQQVTLSCSPISGHRSVSWYQQTPGQGLQFLFEYFSETQRNKGNFPGRFSGRQFSNSRSEMNVSTLELGDSALYLCASSLGQDPLNTEAFFGQGTRLTVV.

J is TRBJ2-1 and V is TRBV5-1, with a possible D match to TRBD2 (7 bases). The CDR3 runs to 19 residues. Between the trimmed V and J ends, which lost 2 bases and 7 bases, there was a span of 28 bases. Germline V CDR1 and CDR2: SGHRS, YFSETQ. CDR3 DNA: TGCGCCAGCAGCTTCTTTGTTTCGGGGGAGGGGGGCGGCGGAAATGAGCAGTTCTTC. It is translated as CASSFFVSGEGGGGNEQFF.

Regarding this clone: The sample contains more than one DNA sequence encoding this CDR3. DNA of the CDR3: TGCAGCGTTGCTGGGGGGAGAGACACTGAAGCTTTCTTT. Amino acid sequence: CSVAGGRDTEAFF. The rearrangement links TRBV29-1 to TRBJ1-1; D is possibly TRBD1 (5 bases). V was cut by 4 bases and J by 3 bases, with 12 bases left in between. This CDR3 has 13 residues. Germline V lookup: CDR1 SQVTM, CDR2 ANQGSEA.

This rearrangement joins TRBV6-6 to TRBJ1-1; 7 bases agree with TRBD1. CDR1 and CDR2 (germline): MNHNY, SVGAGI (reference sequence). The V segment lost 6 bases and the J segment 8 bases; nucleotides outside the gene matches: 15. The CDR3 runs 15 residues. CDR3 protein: CASSLYDRVPLEAFF. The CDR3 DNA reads TGTGCCAGCAGCCTGTACGACAGGGTCCCACTAGAAGCTTTCTTT.

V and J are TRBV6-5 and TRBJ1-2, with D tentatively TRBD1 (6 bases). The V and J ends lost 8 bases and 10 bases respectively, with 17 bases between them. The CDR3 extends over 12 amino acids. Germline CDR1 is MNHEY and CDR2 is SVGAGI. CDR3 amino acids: CASGLRGAVYTF. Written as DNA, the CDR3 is TGTGCCAGCGGACTCAGGGGAGCTGTCTACACCTTC.